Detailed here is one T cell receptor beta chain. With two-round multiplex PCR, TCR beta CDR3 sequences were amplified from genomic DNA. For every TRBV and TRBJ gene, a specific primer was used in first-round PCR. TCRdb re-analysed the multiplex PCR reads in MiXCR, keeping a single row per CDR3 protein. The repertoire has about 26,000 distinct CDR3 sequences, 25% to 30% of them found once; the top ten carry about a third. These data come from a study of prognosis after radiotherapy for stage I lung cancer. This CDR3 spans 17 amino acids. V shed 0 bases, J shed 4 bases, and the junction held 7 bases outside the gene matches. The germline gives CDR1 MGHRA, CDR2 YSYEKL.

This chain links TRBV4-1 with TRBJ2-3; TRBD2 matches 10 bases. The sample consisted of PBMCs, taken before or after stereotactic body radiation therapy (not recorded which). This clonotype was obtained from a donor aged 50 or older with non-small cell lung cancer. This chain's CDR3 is CASSQDPSGGVADTQYF. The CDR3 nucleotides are TGCGCCAGCAGCCAAGATCCCAGCGGGGGGGTCGCAGATACGCAGTATTTT.